A single T cell receptor (beta chain) is shown here with its context. Its cognate antigen is unknown. The data belong to a study of radiotherapy plus CTLA-4 blockade in lung cancer. Study information: Overall, approximately 18% of patients showed an objective response, while about 30% attained disease control.

Assay used: immunoSEQ multiplex PCR; TCRdb lists only in-frame clones, some missing. The profile shows about 88,000 clones, about 78% of them singletons. Study-wide findings and caveats: Best predicting response, reportedly, were early blood T cell clone dynamics, with interferon-beta. In blood, tumor-derived TCR clones expanded after radiotherapy plus ipilimumab.

Germline V gives CDR1 MNHEY, CDR2 SMNVEV (reference sequence). This CDR3 contains 12 residues. Trimming took off 6 bases at V and 7 bases at J, with 10 bases between the two ends. The chain employs TRBV27 and TRBJ2-1, with D unclear. This TCR was sampled from a human donor with non-small cell lung cancer that progressed on radiotherapy plus ipilimumab. The sample was peripheral blood, taken from a patient treated with radiotherapy plus ipilimumab. The CDR3 DNA reads as TGTGCCAGCAGCTCGGTTCAGAATGAGCAGTTCTTC. Amino acids: CASSSVQNEQFF.